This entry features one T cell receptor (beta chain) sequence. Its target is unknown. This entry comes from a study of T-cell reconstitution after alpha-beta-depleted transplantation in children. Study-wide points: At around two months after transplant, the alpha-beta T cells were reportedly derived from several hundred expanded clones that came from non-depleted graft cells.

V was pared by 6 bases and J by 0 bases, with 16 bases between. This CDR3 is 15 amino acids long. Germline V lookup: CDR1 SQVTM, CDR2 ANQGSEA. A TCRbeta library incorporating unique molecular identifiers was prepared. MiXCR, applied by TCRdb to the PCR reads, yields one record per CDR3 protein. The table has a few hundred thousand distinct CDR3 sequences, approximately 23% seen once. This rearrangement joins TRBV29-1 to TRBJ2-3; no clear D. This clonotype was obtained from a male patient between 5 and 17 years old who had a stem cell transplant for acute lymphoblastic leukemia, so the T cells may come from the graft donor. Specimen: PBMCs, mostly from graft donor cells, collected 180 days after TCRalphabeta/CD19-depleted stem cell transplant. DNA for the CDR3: TGCAGCGTCCGCATCACTGGTGCTAGCACAGATACGCAGTATTTT. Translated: CSVRITGASTDTQYF.